This T cell receptor (beta chain) was obtained from a study of blood T cell repertoires in COVID-19. Study in general: Acute and convalescent COVID-19 specimens originated in the United States, Italy and Spain. Sample material is recorded as cDNA or gDNA derived from T cells, B-cell-depleted T cells, or PBMCs.

Seattle patients were enrolled during active infection and followed longitudinally. Sequencing was performed with immunoSEQ multiplex PCR; in TCRdb, only in-frame clones are kept and a portion is missing. The sample shows about 200,000 clones, 86% of them seen only once. A single count supports this clone. Sequenced input: peripheral blood. The clonotype was recovered from a woman between 50 and 59 years old with COVID-19, enrolled during active disease.

The CDR3 sequence: CASSVWTGDTEAFF. The CDR3, as DNA: TGTGCCAGTAGTGTTTGGACAGGGGACACTGAAGCTTTCTTT. This chain connects TRBV19 to TRBJ1-1; 9 bases are a match to TRBD1. The germline CDR1 and CDR2 sequences are LNHDA and SQIVND (reference sequence). The junction had 4 bases not matched to a gene; V was cut back by 5 bases and J by 3 bases. This CDR3 is built from 14 residues.